This T cell receptor (beta chain) was observed in a study of beta chain features in type 1 diabetes (dated by TCRdb to 2016 to 2019). Background for the entire study: Mean age, gender distribution, total cell number and subset yield did not differ between patients and healthy donors. Across all samples, 107,917,701 sorted cells were examined, and cell number per subset correlated strongly with RNA yield. The study compared the TCRB repertoires of sorted circulating CD4+ T cell subsets in recently diagnosed type 1 diabetes patients with those in matched healthy donors. Naive and central memory subsets were obtained from all 30 or so donors, but regulatory and stem cell-like memory subsets were isolated from only 8 patients and roughly 8 healthy donors. Findings and caveats that apply to the study as a whole: Shorter templates might have been favored by PCR, but patient and control samples were amplified and corrected together, so both groups would have been affected equally by any skew. At VDJ recombination sites, patients with type 1 diabetes made fewer insertions and deleted more nucleotides, a pattern implying thymic rearrangement abnormalities. Type 1 diabetes patients showed a moderate but significant shortening of TCRB CDR3 length in all four CD4+ subsets. Naive, central memory and regulatory TCRB repertoires appeared to be more alike among patients than among healthy donors. Because cDNA rather than genomic DNA was sequenced, highly expressing activated cells could have been over-represented, although no difference in activation and CD3 levels was found between groups. Only small numbers of individuals were included in the HLA sub-analyses, which left unresolved whether HLA type had any influence on TCRB rearrangement.

Points on this clone: Its antigen specificity is not known. Base-call qualities are not available, and no considerably larger clone is one nucleotide away.

The germline ends are 18 bases apart after V is trimmed by 3 bases and J by 6 bases. CDR1 KGHSH and CDR2 LQKENI are derived from the germline V gene. The CDR3 covers 15 residues, taking in both the cysteine and the phenylalanine. The only DNA kept is the CDR3, 45 bases in frame from the first base. The High Capacity cDNA Reverse Transcription Kit was used to reverse transcribe all of the isolated RNA, meaning that expressed TCRB transcripts were what got sequenced. Deep immunoSEQ sequencing was applied to naive, central memory and regulatory T cell samples, giving an average of about 3.6 million total reads per sample. Sorted cells were lysed in RLT buffer, and RNA was extracted using DNase-treated RNeasy Micro or Mini kits according to cell number. To prevent cross-contamination, each cell subset was processed individually, whereas patient and healthy donor samples were processed jointly. The immunoSEQ multiplex PCR was used to amplify TCRB sequences from cDNA, generating 87-bp fragments that spanned the CDR3 region. Sequencing of the amplicons was performed on the Illumina HiSeq platform. The study's own analysis went as follows. Synthetic template baselines were used to correct PCR bias computationally, reads within Hamming distance 2 were collapsed, and singletons that could not be merged were discarded. Reads were aligned against IMGT to assign V, D and J genes, CDR3 length and insertions or deletions at six rearrangement sites. Within each subset, clonotype counts were normalized to sorted cell number, after which true diversity and Gini coefficients were computed with the tcR R package. The overlap coefficient, calculated on TCRB nucleotide sequences, was used to quantify repertoire sharing. Out-of-frame TCRB sequences from naive cells were analyzed as a proxy for the pre-selection repertoire. The table comes from immuneACCESS by way of TCRdb, which keeps in-frame sequences with V and J called. Part of the clones is missing from these tables; in studies checked, under half for an unresolved V gene and the rest for unknown reasons. V and J calls and clone size are copied from that table; D and trimming were computed from the DNA. This sample gives under 900,000 clones in total; roughly 15% of them show up just once. The top ten constitute about 0.025% of the sample.

From each donor, a single peripheral blood sample of about 100 mL on average was drawn into heparinised tubes. Using a panel that included CD45RO, CCR7, CD25, CD127, CD95 and CD27, naive, central memory, regulatory and stem cell-like memory CD4+ T cells were sorted on a BD FACSAria II. Every sorted population had a purity above 98%. PBMCs were isolated immediately by Lymphoprep density gradient centrifugation and stained directly without culture. To minimize batch effects, samples were stained and sorted in pairs, one healthy donor with one patient per experiment. The rearranged chain carries TRBV18 and TRBJ2-7, and perhaps TRBD2 as D gene, on 5 matching bases. Sequences were obtained from naive CD4+ T cells from blood. Interpreted using the paper, the cell subset or site label stands for: true naive CD4+ T cells. The origin of this receptor is a woman between 18 and 30 years old in good health. This receptor carries the CDR3 CASSPQTGYGREQYF. The nucleotides read TGTGCCAGCTCACCCCAAACGGGATACGGCCGCGAGCAGTACTTC. The CDR3 plus the reference TRBV18 and TRBJ2-7 genes for the other parts give the full variable domain: NAGVMQNPRHLVRRRGQEARLRCSPMKGHSHVYWYRQLPEEGLKFMVYLQKENIIDESGMPKERFSAEFPKEGPSILRIQQVVRGDSAAYFCASSPQTGYGREQYFGPGTRLTVT.